This T cell receptor (beta chain) is from a study of T cells in Graves' hyperthyroidism and ophthalmopathy. V dropped 3 bases and J dropped 3; count of bases not matched to a gene: 5. This CDR3 is built from 15 residues. The germline gives CDR1 SGHAT, CDR2 FQNNGV. Researchers amplified the TCR beta CDR3 regions from RNA transcripts. The HTBI primer set served for first-round RT-PCR of the TCR CDR3. TCRdb recomputed calls from the multiplex PCR reads with MiXCR, one row per CDR3 protein. The data contain a few hundred thousand distinct CDR3 sequences, 11% to 15% of them singletons. The TCR originated in a woman aged 25-40 years with Graves' hyperthyroidism that later progressed to Graves' ophthalmopathy. This chain links TRBV11-2 with TRBJ1-1; 9 bases are a match to TRBD1. Sample: blood. CDR3 residues: CASSLGQGQYTEAFF. The DNA of the CDR3 is TGTGCCAGCAGCTTGGGACAGGGCCAATACACTGAAGCTTTCTTT.